Following are 2 T cell receptor beta chains from one sample sequenced in a study of T cells in Graves' hyperthyroidism and ophthalmopathy. The TCR beta CDR3 regions underwent amplification using RNA transcripts as the source. First-round RT-PCR targeting the TCR CDR3 was performed with the HTBI primer set. One entry per CDR3 protein, called by TCRdb with MiXCR from the multiplex PCR reads. The sample includes more than 350,000 distinct CDR3 sequences, 17% of them seen just once. Sequenced: blood. These receptors originate from a woman aged 30 to 39 with Graves' hyperthyroidism that later progressed to Graves' ophthalmopathy.

Ten or more counts support this clonotype. The rearrangement joins TRBV2 to TRBJ1-4; unclear D gene. The germline V gene has CDR1 SNHLY and CDR2 FYNNEI. The CDR3 length is 12 residues. The V gene lost 2 bases and the J gene lost 6 bases, with 4 bases spanning the gap. In DNA form, the CDR3 reads TGTGCCAGCAGTGAACGGGATGAAAAACTGTTTTTT. This translates into CASSERDEKLFF.

The chain uses TRBV9 and TRBJ1-1; D is ambiguous. The V and J ends lost 4 bases and 5 bases respectively, with 21 bases between them. Germline V gives CDR1 SGDLS, CDR2 YYNGEE. This CDR3 is 16 amino acids long. CDR3 sequence reads: CASSLSWRARRTEAFF. CDR3 in DNA: TGTGCCAGCAGCTTGTCATGGAGGGCCCGGAGGACTGAAGCTTTCTTT.